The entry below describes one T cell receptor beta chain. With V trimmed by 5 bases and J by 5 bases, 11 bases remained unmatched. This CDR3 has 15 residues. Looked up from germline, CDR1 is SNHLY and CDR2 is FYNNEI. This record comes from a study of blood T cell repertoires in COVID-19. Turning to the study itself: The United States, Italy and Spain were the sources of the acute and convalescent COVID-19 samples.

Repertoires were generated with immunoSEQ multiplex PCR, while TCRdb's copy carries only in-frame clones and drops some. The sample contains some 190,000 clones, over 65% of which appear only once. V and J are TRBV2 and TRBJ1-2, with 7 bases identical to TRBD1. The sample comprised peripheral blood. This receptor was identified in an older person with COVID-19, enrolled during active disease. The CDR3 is CASSPVGGGGYGYTF. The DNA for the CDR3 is TGTGCCAGCAGTCCCGTTGGAGGGGGCGGGTATGGCTACACCTTC.